This T cell receptor beta chain originates from a study of blood T cell repertoires in COVID-19. Overall study: PBMCs, B-cell-depleted T cells, or T cells were the source of the cDNA or gDNA that made up the material.

Libraries were prepared by immunoSEQ multiplex PCR; TCRdb keeps only in-frame clonotypes and omits some of them. The sample carries roughly 280,000 clones, around four fifths recorded once. The CDR3 spans 16 residues. From germline, CDR1 is WNHNN and CDR2 SYGVQD (reference sequence). V shed 3 bases and J 3 bases; nucleotides not matched to a gene: 8. The source is a man between 60 and 75 years old who had recovered from COVID-19. Sequencing input: peripheral blood. The rearrangement joins TRBV10-1 to TRBJ2-5; 9 bases fit TRBD2. In DNA, the CDR3 is TGCGCCAGCAGTGATAGCGGGAGTGGTCCGAAAGAGACCCAGTACTTC. Encoded protein: CASSDSGSGPKETQYF.